These 8 T cell receptor beta chains share one sample of origin, sequenced in a study of blood T cell repertoires in COVID-19. The protocol was immunoSEQ multiplex PCR, while the TCRdb copy is restricted to in-frame clones and leaves out a portion. The data show hundreds of thousands of clones, with around nine tenths seen just once and about 6.7% held by the top ten. The sequenced sample consisted of peripheral blood. The receptors shown here come from a woman in her seventies with COVID-19, enrolled during active disease.

V usage is TRBV2 and J usage is TRBJ1-1; unclear D gene. Trimming stripped 7 bases from V and 0 bases from J, with 15 bases between. The CDR3 length is 15 residues. The germline CDR1 and CDR2 sequences are SNHLY and FYNNEI. Here the CDR3 DNA reads TGTGCCAGCACTAGCTACCAGCCCGTGAACACTGAAGCTTTCTTT. This sequence encodes CASTSYQPVNTEAFF. Full variable domain (outside the CDR3, taken from reference TRBV2 and TRBJ1-1): EPEVTQTPSHQVTQMGQEVILRCVPISNHLYFYWYRQILGQKVEFLVSFYNNEISEKSEIFDDQFSVERPDGSNFTLKIRSTKLEDSAMYFCASTSYQPVNTEAFFGQGTRLTVV.

The chain joins TRBV4-1 to TRBJ1-2, with 8 positions matching TRBD1. V lost 4 bases, J lost 4 bases, and 11 bases stayed unmatched. The CDR3 is 16 residues long. Germline V lookup: CDR1 MGHRA, CDR2 YSYEKL. The CDR3, as DNA: TGCGCCAGCAGCCCCGATTACAGGGGGAGAGGCTATGGCTACACCTTC. The encoded protein is CASSPDYRGRGYGYTF.

The chain carries TRBV19 and TRBJ1-2; a weak D match, TRBD1 (5 bases). This CDR3 contains 14 residues. The V and J ends lost 4 bases and 5 bases respectively, with 14 bases between them. Germline V gene sequence: CDR1 LNHDA, CDR2 SQIVND (reference sequence). CDR3 in DNA: TGTGCCAGTAGTAGACGACAGCAGAGGTATGGCTACACCTTC. This gives the protein CASSRRQQRYGYTF.

V usage is TRBV7-8 and J usage is TRBJ1-1; possibly TRBD1 for D (5 bases). Per the germline V gene, CDR1 is SGHVS and CDR2 is FQNEAQ. V lost 5 bases and J lost 0, with 13 bases in between. This CDR3 region has 15 residues. The CDR3 is CASSVRQFMNTEAFF. The CDR3 nucleotides read TGTGCCAGCAGCGTAAGACAGTTTATGAACACTGAAGCTTTCTTT.

V and J are TRBV5-1 and TRBJ1-2, with 7 bases matching TRBD1. Germline lookup yields CDR1 SGHRS and CDR2 YFSETQ. The junction had 5 bases not matched to a gene; V was cut back by 4 bases and J by 5 bases. This CDR3 contains 13 residues. The CDR3 protein is CASSTDRNYGYTF. The DNA for the CDR3 is TGCGCCAGCAGCACGGACAGGAATTATGGCTACACCTTC.

The chain combines TRBV5-1 with TRBJ1-1; tentative D call: TRBD1 (6 bases). Trimming pared 3 bases from V and 2 bases from J, leaving 11 bases between. Looked up from germline, CDR1 is SGHRS and CDR2 is YFSETQ. CDR3 size: 14 residues. In DNA, the CDR3 is TGCGCCAGCAGCTACGCCAGGGGAAACACTGAAGCTTTCTTT. Encoded protein: CASSYARGNTEAFF. Filled out from reference TRBV5-1 and TRBJ1-1, the complete variable domain reads KAGVTQTPRYLIKTRGQQVTLSCSPISGHRSVSWYQQTPGQGLQFLFEYFSETQRNKGNFPGRFSGRQFSNSRSEMNVSTLELGDSALYLCASSYARGNTEAFFGQGTRLTVV.

In its sample, this clone was seen once. The chain uses TRBV5-1 and TRBJ2-2; 8 bases map to TRBD1. This CDR3 region has 15 residues. Trimming took 4 bases from V and 1 from J; bases not matched to a gene: 3. In germline, CDR1 is SGHRS, CDR2 YFSETQ. The CDR3 DNA reads TGCGCCAGCAGCGGACAGGGCCTGAACACCGGGGAGCTGTTTTTT. Translating it yields CASSGQGLNTGELFF.

J is TRBJ1-2 and V is TRBV2; D might be TRBD1 (5 bases). V shed 3 bases and J shed 4 bases, with 12 bases lying between them. This CDR3 is built from 14 residues. From germline, CDR1 is SNHLY and CDR2 FYNNEI. CDR3 sequence: CASSDAGRAYGYTF. CDR3 nucleotide sequence: TGTGCCAGCAGTGATGCAGGGCGTGCCTATGGCTACACCTTC.